Below are 31 T cell receptor beta chains sequenced from a single sample in a study of blood T cells in healthy people across ages (dated by TCRdb to 2015 to 2017). The receptor library was made with 5' RACE. The reads were generated on an Illumina HiSeq 2500. A second PCR of roughly 7 to 12 cycles was run with a J-beta primer mix and a sample-barcoded 5' primer. Clones were called with MiXCR by TCRdb after fastp trimmed the public reads at Q25, and only in-frame beta chains were retained. Rows are combined by CDR3 protein, so each entry shows the most common genes and DNA. A total of approximately 690,000 distinct CDR3 sequences appear in this sample, 45% to 65% of them only once. The ten top clones hold 35% to 40% of the sample. Material for sequencing was blood. Receptors were obtained from a man between 60 and 75 years old in good health.

The V gene is TRBV10-3, the J gene TRBJ1-2; a weak D match, TRBD1 (6 bases). There are 14 residues in the CDR3. V was cut by 5 bases and J by 2 bases, with 12 bases left in between. CDR1 and CDR2 from the germline V gene are ENHRY and SYGVKD. The CDR3 DNA follows: TGTGCCATCAGTCCGGGGCAGGGGAACTATGGCTACACCTTC. This encodes CAISPGQGNYGYTF.

The V gene is TRBV6-1, the J gene TRBJ2-1; the D gene could be TRBD1 or TRBD2 (5 bases each). The CDR3 spans 14 residues. The V gene lost 1 base and the J gene lost 7 bases, with 11 bases spanning the gap. CDR1 and CDR2 from the germline V gene are MNHNS and SASEGT. CDR3 sequence: CASSEGDPSNEQFF. The CDR3 nucleotides read TGTGCCAGCAGTGAAGGGGACCCCTCAAATGAGCAGTTCTTC.

The rearrangement uses TRBV25-1 and TRBJ2-7, with D uncertain. Per germline, CDR1 MGHDK and CDR2 SYGVNS. Trimming removed 2 bases from V and 2 bases from J, with 10 bases in between. This CDR3 is 14 amino acids long. In nucleotides, the CDR3 is TGTGCCAGCAGTGAAGGGAAGGGCACCTACGAGCAGTACTTC. Translating it yields CASSEGKGTYEQYF.

The gene calls are TRBV5-4 and TRBJ2-1, with 7 bases lining up with TRBD2. The CDR3 extends over 15 amino acids. Germline V CDR1 and CDR2: SGHNT, YYREEE (reference sequence). V shed 2 bases and J 4 bases; nucleotides not matched to a gene: 6. Here the CDR3 reads CASSFRSGTYNEQFF. DNA for the CDR3: TGTGCCAGCAGCTTTCGCAGCGGGACTTACAATGAGCAGTTCTTC.

The CDR3 loop is CASSRDTRTNEKLFF. CDR3 nucleotides: TGTGCCAGCAGCCGGGACACCCGAACTAATGAAAAACTGTTTTTT. This sequence joins TRBV9 and TRBJ1-4; D may be TRBD1 (6 bases). This CDR3 is 15 amino acids long. Trimming took off 4 bases at V and 1 base at J, with 11 bases between the two ends. CDR1 SGDLS and CDR2 YYNGEE come from the germline V gene. Combining the CDR3 with reference TRBV9 and TRBJ1-4 gives the whole variable domain DSGVTQTPKHLITATGQRVTLRCSPRSGDLSVYWYQQSLDQGLQFLIQYYNGEERAKGNILERFSAQQFPDLHSELNLSSLELGDSALYFCASSRDTRTNEKLFFGSGTQLSVL.

This clonotype has a single count. The chain recombines TRBV7-2 with TRBJ2-3, with D possibly TRBD2 on 6 matching bases. Trimming stripped 2 bases from V and 2 bases from J, with 14 bases between. Germline V gives CDR1 SGHTA, CDR2 FQGNSA. There are 16 residues in the CDR3. The CDR3 protein is CASSLNGGRNTDTQYF. In nucleotides, the CDR3 is TGTGCCAGCAGCTTAAATGGGGGGAGAAACACAGATACGCAGTATTTT.

Remarks on this clonotype: One end of the junction fails to match germline, which may point to a read error. The chain joins TRBV5-1 to TRBJ2-1, with a tentative D call TRBD2 (6 bases). The DNA end lines up better with TRBJ2-7; the J call may be wrong. Per the germline V gene, CDR1 is SGHRS and CDR2 is YFSETQ. This CDR3 has 16 amino acids. The CDR3 coding sequence is TGCGCCAACAGCTTGCGGGGACTGAGCTCCTACAATGAGCAGTACTTC. Amino acid sequence: CANSLRGLSSYNEQYF.

This clonotype was detected only a few times. V and J are TRBV7-2 and TRBJ2-5; 8 positions agree with TRBD2. CDR3 length: 13 amino acids. CDR1 and CDR2 (germline): SGHTA, FQGNSA. V trimming: 5 bases; J trimming: 5 bases; junction bases outside the gene matches: 4. The CDR3 coding sequence is TGTGCCAGCAGCGGTAGCGGGGAGGAGACCCAGTACTTC. As protein: CASSGSGEETQYF.

The chain recombines TRBV29-1 with TRBJ2-5, with 8 bases matching TRBD1. The J call may be faulty, since TRBJ2-7 better matches the DNA end. The germline CDR1 and CDR2 sequences are SQVTM and ANQGSEA. This CDR3 has 15 amino acids. The CDR3 bases are TGCAGCGTCAGAAAGGTAGGACAGGGCGGGGACGAGCAGTACTTC. Translation: CSVRKVGQGGDEQYF.

This clonotype appeared a few times. The chain carries TRBV9 and TRBJ2-7; the D gene is possibly TRBD1 (6 bases). Deletions cut 1 base from V and 5 bases from J, with 16 bases between. Germline CDR1 is SGDLS and CDR2 is YYNGEE. The CDR3 totals 15 residues. As DNA, the CDR3 is TGTGCCAGCAGCGTATTAGGCAGGGGATACGACGAGCAGTACTTC. Amino acids: CASSVLGRGYDEQYF.

V is TRBV12-3 or TRBV12-4 and J is TRBJ1-2; D is undetermined. The CDR3 runs 13 residues. The V end was cut by 5 bases, the J end by 5 bases, with 12 bases between. The CDR3 loop is CASSPEREYGYTF. The CDR3, as DNA: TGTGCCAGCAGTCCCGAGCGAGAGTATGGCTACACCTTC.

The J gene is TRBJ1-1, the V gene TRBV5-1; TRBD1 agrees at 7 bases. Germline trimming cut 9 bases from V and 2 bases from J; bases unmatched to any gene: 7. The germline CDR1 and CDR2 sequences are SGHRS and YFSETQ. The CDR3 loop spans 13 amino acids. CDR3 loop: CATQTGPNTEAFF. The CDR3 DNA reads as TGCGCCACACAGACAGGGCCTAACACTGAAGCTTTCTTT. The entire variable domain, with the rest obtained from reference TRBV5-1 and TRBJ1-1, is as follows: KAGVTQTPRYLIKTRGQQVTLSCSPISGHRSVSWYQQTPGQGLQFLFEYFSETQRNKGNFPGRFSGRQFSNSRSEMNVSTLELGDSALYLCATQTGPNTEAFFGQGTRLTVV.

This chain uses TRBV5-1 with TRBJ1-4; 9 nucleotides match TRBD1. Germline V gene sequence: CDR1 SGHRS, CDR2 YFSETQ. This CDR3 has 14 residues. V dropped 7 bases and J dropped 5; count of bases not matched to a gene: 6. CDR3 bases: TGCGCCAGCGCGACCGGGACAGGGAATGAAAAACTGTTTTTT. This translates into CASATGTGNEKLFF.

The chain couples TRBV28 to TRBJ2-5, with D perhaps assigned TRBD1 or TRBD2 (6 bases each). The J call may be incorrect, as the DNA end agrees better with TRBJ2-7. The germline gives CDR1 MDHEN, CDR2 SYDVKM. CDR3 length equals 13 residues. CDR3 sequence: CASRDLGGHEQYF. The CDR3 DNA follows: TGTGCCAGCAGAGACCTTGGGGGGCACGAGCAGTACTTC.

V and J are TRBV20-1 and TRBJ2-7; 9 positions match TRBD2. V lost 3 bases to trimming and J lost 1 base; unmatched junction nucleotides: 4. The germline gives CDR1 DFQATT, CDR2 SNEGSKA (reference sequence). This CDR3 comprises 14 residues. This chain's CDR3 is CSARASGGSYEQYF. The DNA of the CDR3 is TGCAGTGCTAGGGCGAGCGGGGGGTCCTACGAGCAGTACTTC.

This clonotype appeared a few times. The J gene is TRBJ2-4, the V gene TRBV6-5, with D possibly being TRBD1 or TRBD2 (5 bases each). The germline V gene encodes CDR1 MNHEY and CDR2 SVGAGI. V lost 5 bases and J lost 0, with 14 bases in between. CDR3 size: 16 residues. The CDR3 nucleotides read TGTGCCAGCAGTCCCCGGGACGCACTAGCCAAAAACATTCAGTACTTC. Translating it yields CASSPRDALAKNIQYF.

Many counts were recorded for this clonotype. This chain links TRBV11-2 with TRBJ2-1; the D gene could be TRBD1 or TRBD2 (7 bases each). The CDR3 sequence is 15 residues long. In germline, CDR1 is SGHAT, CDR2 FQNNGV. Trimming removed 8 bases from V and 0 bases from J, with 14 bases in between. CDR3 sequence (DNA): TGTGCCAGCGGGGAGCGGGACAGCTCCTACAATGAGCAGTTCTTC. Translation gives CASGERDSSYNEQFF.

The CDR3 bases are TGTGCCAGCAGCTTAGTGGACGCTGCGGAGCAGTACTTC. Its translation: CASSLVDAAEQYF. The chain uses TRBV7-6 and TRBJ2-5; D ambiguous. The CDR3 covers 13 residues. Trimming removed 1 base at V and 11 bases at J, with 14 bases between. Germline V gives CDR1 SGHVS, CDR2 FNYEAQ.

The rearrangement links TRBV12-5 to TRBJ2-1; 10 nucleotides agree with TRBD2. There are 14 residues in the CDR3. Germline CDR1 LGHNT, CDR2 FRNRAP. Trimming at V came to 6 bases and at J to 4 bases, leaving 3 bases not matched to a gene. DNA of the CDR3: TGTGCTAGTGGAAGCGGGGGGGCTTACAATGAGCAGTTCTTC. Translation: CASGSGGAYNEQFF.

To note about this clonotype: The junction and the germline gene differ at one end; a read error may be behind it. The chain employs TRBV20-1 and TRBJ2-5, with a possible D match to TRBD2 (5 bases). The CDR3 has 13 residues. The V gene's germline CDR1 is DFQATT and CDR2 SNEGSKA (reference sequence). CDR3 DNA sequence: TGCAGTGCTAGGACGGGGAACCAAGAGGCCCAGTACTTC. This sequence encodes CSARTGNQEAQYF.

This chain joins TRBV5-1 and TRBJ1-4, with D uncertain. The V gene's germline CDR1 is SGHRS and CDR2 YFSETQ. The V gene lost 7 bases and the J gene lost 7 bases, with 14 bases spanning the gap. The CDR3 covers 13 residues. The CDR3 reads CASVLGDREKLFF. CDR3 nucleotides: TGCGCCAGCGTACTGGGAGACCGTGAAAAACTGTTTTTT.

V gene TRBV5-1 combines with J gene TRBJ1-1; a weak D match, TRBD1 (6 bases). CDR3 size: 14 residues. Germline CDR1 is SGHRS and CDR2 is YFSETQ. V shed 4 bases and J shed 2 bases, with 12 bases lying between them. CDR3 DNA sequence: TGCGCCAGCAGCCCGGCGACAGGAAACACTGAAGCTTTCTTT. Protein sequence: CASSPATGNTEAFF.

The chain is built from TRBV19 and TRBJ2-1; 8 bases are a match to TRBD2. Germline values: CDR1 LNHDA, CDR2 SQIVND (reference sequence). The CDR3 runs 17 residues. Trimming at V came to 6 bases and at J to 8 bases, leaving 18 bases not matched to a gene. For the CDR3, the DNA is TGTGCCAGTAGGGTAGGGTCGGGGGGGGCCAGCGTAGATGAGCAGTTCTTC. Its protein is CASRVGSGGASVDEQFF.

This clonotype was picked up a small number of times. V gene TRBV7-2 combines with J gene TRBJ2-7; the match to TRBD1 covers 10 bases. CDR3 length: 13 amino acids. Germline V gene data show CDR1 as SGHTA and CDR2 as FQGNSA. V shed 6 bases, J shed 4 bases, and the junction held 3 bases outside the gene matches. In DNA, the CDR3 is TGTGCCAGCAGTGGGGACAGGGGTTACGAGCAGTACTTC. The encoded protein is CASSGDRGYEQYF. The variable domain in full, with the rest retrieved from reference TRBV7-2 and TRBJ2-7, is GAGVSQSPSNKVTEKGKDVELRCDPISGHTALYWYRQSLGQGLEFLIYFQGNSAPDKSGLPSDRFSAERTGGSVSTLTIQRTQQEDSAVYLCASSGDRGYEQYFGPGTRLTVT.

The chain uses TRBV25-1 and TRBJ1-6, with a weak D call TRBD1 (5 bases). V gave up 7 bases and J gave up 9 bases, with 16 bases separating them. In germline, CDR1 is MGHDK, CDR2 SYGVNS. The CDR3 loop spans 14 amino acids. The CDR3 spells CASTNGATASPLHF. Written as DNA, the CDR3 is TGTGCCAGCACCAATGGGGCAACCGCTTCACCCCTCCACTTT.

J is TRBJ1-5 and V is TRBV7-9; 7 bases fit TRBD1. The CDR3 loop spans 14 amino acids. Trimming at V came to 2 bases and at J to 5 bases, leaving 3 bases not matched to a gene. CDR1 is SEHNR and CDR2 is FQNEAQ in the germline V gene (reference sequence). The CDR3 is CASSLQGVDQPQHF. CDR3 DNA sequence: TGTGCCAGCAGCTTACAGGGGGTGGATCAGCCCCAGCATTTT.

In its sample, this clonotype was seen once. The chain carries TRBV5-5 and TRBJ2-4; D remains ambiguous. The last part of the DNA fits TRBJ2-7 better; the J call may be wrong. The CDR3 spans 14 residues. In germline, CDR1 is SGHKS, CDR2 YYEKEE (reference sequence). CDR3 in DNA: TGTGCCAGCAGCTTCTGGACGGAAGCCTACGAGCAGTACTTC. Its protein product is CASSFWTEAYEQYF.

CDR3 region: CASSTGLADTTTDTQYF. As DNA, the CDR3 is TGTGCCAGCAGCACGGGACTAGCGGATACAACCACAGATACGCAGTATTTT. The V gene is TRBV7-6, the J gene TRBJ2-3; 11 bases map to TRBD2. The CDR3 has 17 residues. Unmatched junction bases numbered 9, after V lost 5 bases and J lost 2 bases. Looked up from germline, CDR1 is SGHVS and CDR2 is FNYEAQ.

The V gene is TRBV10-3, the J gene TRBJ2-4; D is tentatively TRBD1 or TRBD2 (6 bases each). CDR3 length equals 18 residues. Germline CDR1 is ENHRY and CDR2 is SYGVKD. V gave up 1 base and J gave up 1 base, with 17 bases separating them. The DNA of the CDR3 is TGTGCCATCAGTGAGTTAAGGACGGGGGCGCAGGCCAAAAACATTCAGTACTTC. It codes for CAISELRTGAQAKNIQYF.

The V and J genes are TRBV6-2 or TRBV6-3 and TRBJ1-1; D is perhaps TRBD1 (5 bases). Germline V gives CDR1 MNHEY, CDR2 SVGEGT. V lost 2 bases to trimming and J lost 8 bases, with 12 bases between them. This CDR3 is built from 13 residues. The CDR3 spells CASSYGGAGEAFF. The DNA of the CDR3 is TGTGCCAGCAGTTACGGAGGGGCCGGAGAAGCTTTCTTT.

This chain uses TRBV2 with TRBJ1-5, with D maybe TRBD1 (6 bases). V was shortened by 4 bases and J by 4 bases, with 14 bases between the two germline ends. The CDR3 is 15 residues long. Germline V gene sequence: CDR1 SNHLY, CDR2 FYNNEI. CDR3 DNA: TGTGCCAGCAGTGGAGGGGTAAGGGGGAATCAGCCCCAGCATTTT. Amino acids: CASSGGVRGNQPQHF. The full variable domain, with the rest looked up from reference TRBV2 and TRBJ1-5, is EPEVTQTPSHQVTQMGQEVILRCVPISNHLYFYWYRQILGQKVEFLVSFYNNEISEKSEIFDDQFSVERPDGSNFTLKIRSTKLEDSAMYFCASSGGVRGNQPQHFGDGTRLSIL.